One TCR beta chain is described in this entry. Seattle enrolled patients during active infection and tracked them longitudinally. The sample belongs to a study of blood T cell repertoires in COVID-19. Study information: Italy, Spain and the United States were the sources of the convalescent and acute COVID-19 samples. Sample material is recorded as cDNA or gDNA derived from T cells, B-cell-depleted T cells, or PBMCs.

The CDR3 is 16 residues long. V shed 5 bases and J 4 bases; nucleotides not matched to a gene: 9. Germline assignment: CDR1 KGHSH and CDR2 LQKENI. Sequencing was performed with immunoSEQ multiplex PCR; in TCRdb, only in-frame clones are kept and a portion is missing. The sample contains a few hundred thousand clones, 80% to 95% of which appear only once. Sample: peripheral blood. The clonotype originates from a person aged 18 to 35 with COVID-19, enrolled during active disease. V is TRBV18 and J is TRBJ1-3; 9 bases agree with TRBD1. The CDR3 reads CASSNPGQGDGNTIYF. The CDR3 DNA is TGTGCCAGCTCAAATCCGGGACAGGGCGACGGAAACACCATATATTTT.